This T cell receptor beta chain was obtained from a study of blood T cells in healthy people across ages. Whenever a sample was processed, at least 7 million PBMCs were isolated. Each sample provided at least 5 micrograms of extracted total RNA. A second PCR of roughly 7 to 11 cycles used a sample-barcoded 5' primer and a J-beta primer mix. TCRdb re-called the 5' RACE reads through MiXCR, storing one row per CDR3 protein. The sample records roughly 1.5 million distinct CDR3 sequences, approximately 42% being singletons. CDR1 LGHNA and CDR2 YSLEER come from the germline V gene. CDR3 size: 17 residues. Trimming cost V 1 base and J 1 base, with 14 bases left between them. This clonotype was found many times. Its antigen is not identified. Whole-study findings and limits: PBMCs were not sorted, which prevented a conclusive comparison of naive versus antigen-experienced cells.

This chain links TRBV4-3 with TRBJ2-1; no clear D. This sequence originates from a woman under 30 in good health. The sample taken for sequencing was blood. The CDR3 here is CASSQVSQITSYNEQFF. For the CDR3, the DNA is TGCGCCAGCAGCCAAGTGTCGCAGATTACATCCTACAATGAGCAGTTCTTC.